These 31 T cell receptor beta chains were sequenced from one sample in a study of cytomegalovirus exposure and HLA in healthy donors. The PCR ran on 60 Vbeta and 13 Jbeta primers. Sequencing used immunoSEQ multiplex PCR; TCRdb keeps in-frame clones, though not all of them. The repertoire has under 170,000 clones, 70% to 80% of them found once; the top ten carry around 6.5%. The sequencing sample was made of PBMCs. The receptor set was obtained from a man aged 50 to 59 in good health and CMV-seropositive.

The J gene is TRBJ1-2, the V gene TRBV5-4; possible D gene TRBD1, 6 bases. Germline loops: CDR1 SGHNT, CDR2 YYREEE (reference sequence). The V gene lost 4 bases and the J gene lost 3 bases, with 13 bases spanning the gap. The CDR3 sequence is 14 residues long. CDR3 DNA sequence: TGTGCCAGCAGCGAACAGGGTTTGGACTATGGCTACACCTTC. Amino acid sequence: CASSEQGLDYGYTF.

The chain links TRBV11-1 to TRBJ2-1, with 10 bases lining up with TRBD2. V lost 4 bases to trimming and J lost 4 bases; unmatched junction nucleotides: 4. CDR3 size: 15 residues. Per the germline V gene, CDR1 is SGHAT and CDR2 is FQDESV (reference sequence). This CDR3 reads CASSSTSGLYNEQFF. The CDR3 DNA reads as TGTGCCAGCAGCTCGACTAGCGGGTTGTACAATGAGCAGTTCTTC.

The sample holds one count of this clone. This sequence joins TRBV10-3 and TRBJ2-7; TRBD1 matches at 9 bases. Unmatched junction bases numbered 11, after V lost 3 bases and J lost 5 bases. From germline, CDR1 is ENHRY and CDR2 SYGVKD. The CDR3 is 16 residues long. CDR3 nucleotides: TGTGCCATCAGTGATCCGAGGGGGACAGGGCGTAACGAGCAGTACTTC. Amino acid sequence: CAISDPRGTGRNEQYF.

This clone was observed a few times. CDR3 DNA: TGTGCCTCCTCGCGGCGCGGCGGTGCCTACAATGAGCAGTTCTTC. Translation gives CASSRRGGAYNEQFF. The chain recombines TRBV30 with TRBJ2-1; D gene ambiguous. Between the trimmed V and J ends, which lost 7 bases and 2 bases, there was a span of 18 bases. CDR3 size: 15 residues. Per germline, CDR1 GTSNPN and CDR2 SVGIG (reference sequence).

The rearrangement uses TRBV4-1 and TRBJ2-3; perhaps TRBD1 as D (6 bases). From germline, CDR1 is MGHRA and CDR2 YSYEKL. The CDR3 runs to 16 residues. V lost 1 base and J 3 bases, leaving 14 bases between the germline ends. The CDR3 nucleotides are TGCGCCAGCAGCCAAGGGCGGGCCAGGGGAACAGATACGCAGTATTTT. This codes for CASSQGRARGTDTQYF.

This chain uses TRBV5-1 with TRBJ2-2; D might be TRBD2 (5 bases). The CDR3 length is 14 residues. Looked up from germline, CDR1 is SGHRS and CDR2 is YFSETQ. The V end was cut by 5 bases, the J end by 2 bases, with 10 bases between. CDR3 amino acids: CASSMSGNTGELFF. In DNA, the CDR3 is TGCGCCAGCAGTATGAGCGGAAACACCGGGGAGCTGTTTTTT. Full variable domain (remainder filled in from reference TRBV5-1 and TRBJ2-2): KAGVTQTPRYLIKTRGQQVTLSCSPISGHRSVSWYQQTPGQGLQFLFEYFSETQRNKGNFPGRFSGRQFSNSRSEMNVSTLELGDSALYLCASSMSGNTGELFFGEGSRLTVL.

The V call is TRBV27, the J call TRBJ2-7; TRBD2 matches at 13 bases. Germline CDR1 MNHEY, CDR2 SMNVEV (reference sequence). The J segment lost 4 bases and the V segment lost 2 bases, leaving 8 bases of the junction unmatched. CDR3 size: 17 residues. This CDR3 reads CASSLRTSGSYGYEQYF. CDR3 nucleotide sequence: TGTGCCAGCAGTTTAAGGACTAGCGGGAGTTATGGGTACGAGCAGTACTTC.

The CDR3 spells CASSWGADTQYF. The CDR3 bases are TGTGCCAGCAGCTGGGGGGCAGATACGCAGTATTTT. This chain connects TRBV5-6 to TRBJ2-3; a weak D match, TRBD2 (6 bases). CDR3 size: 12 residues. The V gene lost 3 bases and the J gene lost 4 bases, with 6 bases spanning the gap. CDR1 and CDR2 from the germline V gene are SGHDT and YYEEEE.

This clone has just a few counts. This CDR3 is CASTPLRSPHVLTF. CDR3 coding DNA: TGTGCCAGCACGCCCCTGCGGAGTCCCCACGTCCTGACTTTC. V is TRBV7-8 and J is TRBJ2-6; no clear D. Germline V gives CDR1 SGHVS, CDR2 FQNEAQ. The CDR3 loop spans 14 amino acids. Trimming pared 7 bases from V and 11 bases from J, leaving 18 bases between.

The gene calls are TRBV7-6 and TRBJ2-2; 10 bases line up with TRBD1. The CDR3 extends over 15 amino acids. V shed 1 base and J 5 bases; nucleotides not matched to a gene: 1. CDR1 is SGHVS and CDR2 is FNYEAQ in the germline V gene. The CDR3 coding sequence is TGTGCCAGCAGCTTAGTGGGACAGGGGACCGGGGAGCTGTTTTTT. This codes for CASSLVGQGTGELFF. The complete variable domain, with remaining parts taken from reference TRBV7-6 and TRBJ2-2, reads GAGVSQSPRYKVTKRGQDVALRCDPISGHVSLYWYRQALGQGPEFLTYFNYEAQQDKSGLPNDRFSAERPEGSISTLTIQRTEQRDSAMYRCASSLVGQGTGELFFGEGSRLTVL.

The rearrangement joins TRBV4-2 to TRBJ1-3, with D possibly matching TRBD1 (6 bases). The CDR3 has 15 residues. V was cut by 1 base and J by 3 bases, with 10 bases left in between. CDR1 is LGHNA, CDR2 YNFKEQ, per germline. CDR3 sequence (DNA): TGTGCCAGCAGCCAAGTTTACAGGGATGGAAACACCATATATTTT. This translates into CASSQVYRDGNTIYF.

The rearrangement links TRBV27 to TRBJ1-4; D uncertain. The CDR3 sequence is 14 residues long. Trimming removed 1 base at V and 5 bases at J, with 8 bases between. The V gene's germline CDR1 is MNHEY and CDR2 SMNVEV (reference sequence). DNA of the CDR3: TGTGCCAGCAGTTTATGGCCAGGAAATGAAAAACTGTTTTTT. Its protein product is CASSLWPGNEKLFF.

CDR3 protein: CASSSTTGANVLTF. As DNA, the CDR3 is TGTGCCAGCAGCTCAACTACAGGGGCCAACGTCCTGACTTTC. This sequence joins TRBV11-2 and TRBJ2-6; D uncertain. V lost 4 bases to trimming and J lost 4 bases, with 8 bases between them. Germline V lookup: CDR1 SGHAT, CDR2 FQNNGV. The CDR3 extends over 14 amino acids.

The V and J genes are TRBV5-6 and TRBJ1-2; perhaps TRBD1 as D (6 bases). The V end lost 4 bases, the J end lost 5 bases, and 12 bases lay between the germline ends. The CDR3 extends over 13 amino acids. From germline, CDR1 is SGHDT and CDR2 YYEEEE. The CDR3 here is CASSATGMYGYTF. CDR3 bases: TGTGCCAGCAGCGCTACAGGGATGTATGGCTACACCTTC.

This chain joins TRBV19 and TRBJ2-7; D is possibly TRBD2 (5 bases). CDR3 length equals 13 residues. The ends were cut back, 1 base at V and 3 bases at J, with 7 bases in the middle. Germline V CDR1 and CDR2: LNHDA, SQIVND (reference sequence). The CDR3 region is CASSIGGGYEQYF. The CDR3 region has the DNA TGTGCCAGTAGTATAGGAGGAGGCTACGAGCAGTACTTC. The full variable domain, with the rest looked up from reference TRBV19 and TRBJ2-7, is DGGITQSPKYLFRKEGQNVTLSCEQNLNHDAMYWYRQDPGQGLRLIYYSQIVNDFQKGDIAEGYSVSREKKESFPLTVTSAQKNPTAFYLCASSIGGGYEQYFGPGTRLTVT.

The chain employs TRBV7-9 and TRBJ2-7; D uncertain. CDR1 SEHNR and CDR2 FQNEAQ come from the germline V gene (reference sequence). CDR3 length: 12 amino acids. The V gene lost 4 bases and the J gene lost 3 bases, with 7 bases spanning the gap. CDR3 DNA: TGTGCCAGCAGCTGGCATAACTACGAGCAGTACTTC. This gives the protein CASSWHNYEQYF.

The CDR3 here is CASSLASRLTYNEQFF. The CDR3 DNA reads as TGTGCCAGCAGCTTAGCGTCGAGGCTCACCTACAATGAGCAGTTCTTC. The V call is TRBV7-9, the J call TRBJ2-1; D is undetermined. V was cut by 0 bases and J by 2 bases, with 11 bases left in between. This CDR3 is 16 amino acids long. Germline CDR1 is SEHNR and CDR2 is FQNEAQ (reference sequence).

This clone was detected once. The V gene is TRBV4-1, the J gene TRBJ2-5; a possible D gene is TRBD1 (6 bases). Germline loops: CDR1 MGHRA, CDR2 YSYEKL. V gave up 1 base and J gave up 4 bases, with 13 bases separating them. The CDR3 spans 15 residues. CDR3 region: CASSQGPGVTETQYF. In DNA form, the CDR3 reads TGCGCCAGCAGCCAAGGTCCAGGGGTTACAGAGACCCAGTACTTC.

V gene TRBV29-1 combines with J gene TRBJ2-5; the match to TRBD2 covers 14 bases. In germline, CDR1 is SQVTM, CDR2 ANQGSEA. Trimming removed 5 bases from V and 1 base from J; junction bases left unmatched: 3. The CDR3 totals 15 residues. CDR3 sequence (DNA): TGCAGCGTTAGGGGGACTAGCGGGGGCCAAGAGACCCAGTACTTC. As protein: CSVRGTSGGQETQYF.

With regard to this clone: The junction departs from germline at one end; a sequencing error may be responsible. This sequence joins TRBV7-9 and TRBJ1-3; D is ambiguous. CDR3 size: 17 residues. Germline V gives CDR1 SEHNR, CDR2 FQNEAQ (reference sequence). The CDR3 region is CSSSLRIAAGSGNTIYF. The CDR3 DNA sequence: TGTTCCAGCAGCTTAAGGATCGCGGCCGGTTCTGGAAACACCATATATTTT.

The chain joins TRBV5-4 to TRBJ2-7, with 8 nucleotides matching TRBD1. This CDR3 is built from 15 residues. Germline V CDR1 and CDR2: SGHNT, YYREEE (reference sequence). Trimming cost V 4 bases and J 2 bases; bases outside gene matches: 8. CDR3 protein: CASSPPGTGTYEQYF. CDR3 in DNA: TGTGCCAGCAGCCCACCCGGGACAGGAACCTACGAGCAGTACTTC. Full variable domain (outside the CDR3, taken from reference TRBV5-4 and TRBJ2-7): ETGVTQSPTHLIKTRGQQVTLRCSSQSGHNTVSWYQQALGQGPQFIFQYYREEENGRGNFPPRFSGLQFPNYSSELNVNALELDDSALYLCASSPPGTGTYEQYFGPGTRLTVT.

V and J are TRBV28 and TRBJ1-3; D gene unclear. The CDR3 has 16 residues. V lost 6 bases and J 0 bases, leaving 15 bases between the germline ends. Germline V gene lookup returns CDR1 MDHEN and CDR2 SYDVKM. The CDR3 bases are TGTGCCAGCAGCATGGGAGCCCTAGACTCTGGAAACACCATATATTTT. Translation: CASSMGALDSGNTIYF.

The chain employs TRBV6-5 and TRBJ1-3; possibly TRBD1 for D (5 bases). The CDR3 covers 13 residues. Germline values: CDR1 MNHEY, CDR2 SVGAGI. Trimming took off 7 bases at V and 3 bases at J, with 10 bases between the two ends. The CDR3 is CASNPDSGNTIYF. The CDR3 coding sequence is TGTGCCAGCAACCCCGACAGTGGAAACACCATATATTTT.

J is TRBJ2-5 and V is TRBV6-5; D gene ambiguous. The V gene lost 2 bases and the J gene lost 11 bases, with 15 bases spanning the gap. From germline, CDR1 is MNHEY and CDR2 SVGAGI. This CDR3 is 13 amino acids long. CDR3 amino acids: CASSYEPWMEQYF. Here the CDR3 DNA reads TGTGCCAGCAGTTACGAGCCCTGGATGGAGCAGTACTTC.

This clone was found a few times. CDR3 residues: CASSQDPGVWSEQFF. DNA for the CDR3: TGCGCCAGCAGCCAAGATCCGGGAGTCTGGAGTGAGCAGTTCTTC. The V call is TRBV4-1, the J call TRBJ2-1; D may be TRBD2 (6 bases). The V and J ends lost 0 bases and 9 bases respectively, with 15 bases between them. In germline, CDR1 is MGHRA, CDR2 YSYEKL. The CDR3 spans 15 residues.

The V call is TRBV18, the J call TRBJ1-5, with 8 bases lining up with TRBD1. Germline trimming cut 3 bases from V and 5 bases from J; bases unmatched to any gene: 6. CDR1 KGHSH and CDR2 LQKENI come from the germline V gene. CDR3 length: 15 amino acids. The CDR3 region is CASSPQGARDQPQHF. The DNA of the CDR3 is TGTGCCAGCTCACCGCAGGGGGCGAGGGATCAGCCCCAGCATTTT.

The gene calls are TRBV7-6 and TRBJ2-7; 7 bases match TRBD2. The CDR3 runs 15 residues. Trimming removed 2 bases from V and 4 bases from J; junction bases left unmatched: 8. CDR1 is SGHVS and CDR2 is FNYEAQ in the germline V gene. Written as DNA, the CDR3 is TGTGCCAGCAGCTTAAGTGCGGGAGCCTCGTACGAGCAGTACTTC. Translated, it gives CASSLSAGASYEQYF.

The V call is TRBV12-1, the J call TRBJ2-7; the table names TRBD2, a call not compared with the DNA. TRBV12-1 is a pseudogene locus. The CDR3 runs 15 residues. CDR3 sequence (DNA): TGTGCCAGCAGCAAGGGACTAGCGGGAGAAGGCGAGCAGTACTTC. This translates into CASSKGLAGEGEQYF.

This clone was detected once. CDR3 amino acids: CASSFFPDTGELFF. The CDR3 nucleotides read TGTGCCAGCAGCTTTTTCCCCGACACCGGGGAGCTGTTTTTT. This chain links TRBV11-2 with TRBJ2-2; D not resolved. Trimming pared 3 bases from V and 3 bases from J, leaving 8 bases between. The germline V gene encodes CDR1 SGHAT and CDR2 FQNNGV. The CDR3 extends over 14 amino acids. Filled out from reference TRBV11-2 and TRBJ2-2, the complete variable domain reads EAGVAQSPRYKIIEKRQSVAFWCNPISGHATLYWYQQILGQGPKLLIQFQNNGVVDDSQLPKDRFSAERLKGVDSTLKIQPAKLEDSAVYLCASSFFPDTGELFFGEGSRLTVL.

This chain connects TRBV29-1 to TRBJ1-2; D perhaps matches TRBD1 (6 bases). The V and J ends lost 4 bases and 1 base respectively, with 19 bases between them. The CDR3 length is 16 residues. The germline V gene has CDR1 SQVTM and CDR2 ANQGSEA. CDR3 bases: TGCAGCGTTGGAGGGAATATTCAGGGGTATAACTATGGCTACACCTTC. Translated, it gives CSVGGNIQGYNYGYTF.

The gene calls are TRBV27 and TRBJ2-5; 13 bases match TRBD2. The CDR3 extends over 16 amino acids. The V gene end was trimmed by 5 bases and the J gene end by 7 bases; junction bases not matched to a gene: 10. Germline CDR1 MNHEY, CDR2 SMNVEV (reference sequence). CDR3 residues: CASSPGLAGVFGTQYF. CDR3 sequence (DNA): TGTGCCAGCAGTCCAGGACTAGCGGGAGTGTTTGGGACCCAGTACTTC.